The text below deals with one T cell receptor (beta chain). Its target is not known. This specimen comes from a study of shared clonotypes between healthy human individuals. Regarding the study as a whole: Non-shared clonotypes had lower generation probabilities than clonotypes shared by all four sorted-subset donors.

Method: immunoSEQ multiplex PCR; TCRdb's copy keeps in-frame clones and lacks some. Of some 2,500,000 clones listed, 90% to 95% were seen once; the top ten hold around 0.37%. The sequence came from a man between 18 and 35 years old in good health. Some clones in this sample may be carry-over from other donors' samples. Sequencing was performed on naive CD4+ T cells from PBMCs. Regarding subset: CD45RA+ positively selected.

For the CDR3, the DNA is TGTGCCAGCAGCCCCATTGGACTAGCGGGGAATGAGCAGTTCTTC. Residues: CASSPIGLAGNEQFF. The chain links TRBV9 to TRBJ2-1, with 12 bases fitting TRBD2. In germline, CDR1 is SGDLS, CDR2 YYNGEE. CDR3 length equals 15 residues. V was clipped by 4 bases and J by 7 bases; unmatched bases: 6.